The sequence of this T cell receptor (beta chain) was determined in a study of blood T cell repertoires in COVID-19. Only in-frame clones appear in the TCRdb table, and some are missing; sequencing was by immunoSEQ multiplex PCR. The sample has fewer than 200,000 clones, approximately 82% seen once. Trimming stripped 6 bases from V and 7 bases from J, with 15 bases between. The germline V gene has CDR1 KGHSH and CDR2 LQKENI. The CDR3 consists of 13 residues. Sequencing used PBMCs or T cells enriched from blood (not recorded which). This clonotype originated in a woman between 45 and 65 years old who had recovered from COVID-19. This chain uses TRBV18 with TRBJ1-2, with D uncertain. The CDR3 nucleotides read TGTGCCAGCTCTCAAGGCAGCGGCGGTGGCTACACCTTC. Translation gives CASSQGSGGGYTF.